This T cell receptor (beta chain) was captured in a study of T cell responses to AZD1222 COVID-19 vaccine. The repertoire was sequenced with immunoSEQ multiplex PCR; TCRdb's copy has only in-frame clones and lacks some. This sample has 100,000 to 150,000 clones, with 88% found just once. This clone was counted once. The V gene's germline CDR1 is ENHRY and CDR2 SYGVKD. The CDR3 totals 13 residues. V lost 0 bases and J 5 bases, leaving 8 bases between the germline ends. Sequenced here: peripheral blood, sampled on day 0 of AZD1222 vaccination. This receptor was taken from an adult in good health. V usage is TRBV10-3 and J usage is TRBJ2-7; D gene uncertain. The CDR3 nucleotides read TGTGCCATCAGTGAGTCAAGGAATGACGAGCAGTACTTC. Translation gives CAISESRNDEQYF.